One TCR beta chain is described in this entry. Its antigen is unknown. No base-level quality is on record; no much larger clone is a single base apart. TCRbeta CDR3 regions were amplified from genomic DNA by means of the immunoSEQ Assay, a bias-controlled multiplex PCR. As for the original processing: The number of nucleated cells in each sample was estimated from the amplification of reference gene primers within the assay. Sequence reads were collapsed and filtered to measure the absolute abundance of every unique TCRbeta CDR3 rearrangement. For each sample, productive Simpson clonality was calculated as the square root of Simpson's diversity index over productive rearrangements. TCRdb provides this immuneACCESS table in a form limited to in-frame rearrangements. Some clones are lacking; in checked studies, under half of them reflect an unresolved V gene, and why the rest are absent is not known. The V and J calls and clone size were taken over from that table, and D and trimming were inferred from the DNA. The sample table shows 330,000 or so clones, and 88% are seen once. The ten top clones hold less than 6.5% of the sample.

This sample is drawn from a study of blood T cell repertoires in COVID-19 (dated by TCRdb to 2020 to 2022). A note on the overall study: Collaborator samples came from the United States, Italy and Spain and covered acute and convalescent phases of COVID-19. The prospective study material was composed of cDNA or gDNA derived from T cells, B-cell-depleted T cells, or PBMCs. Deeply sampled blood TCRbeta repertoires from subjects exposed to, actively infected with, or recovered from COVID-19 were included in the dataset. The repertoires were released in a freely available public database intended as a resource for research on the immune response to SARS-CoV-2. Samples were obtained from the ongoing ImmuneRACE study (first 160 participants) and from about 1,300 subjects provided by 6 global collaborators. Sample metadata almost always included a de-identified subject ID, COVID-19 status, age in years and sex. HLA class I and class II types, where available, came from metadata supplied by the sample provider rather than from assay-based typing. Results the study describes overall, beyond this receptor: Clinical and demographic metadata were provided uncurated, with the amount varying by source and participant.

Enrolling through a virtual design, the prospective study's participants ranged in age from roughly 18 to 89 years and lived across 20 to 25 United States geographic areas. In the prospective study, cohorts were assigned on the basis of participant-reported clinical history obtained from a screening survey and a study questionnaire. Recovered participants in ImmuneRACE Cohort 3 were defined by two consecutive negative NP/OP PCR tests, clearance by a healthcare professional, or resolution of symptoms. In the prospective study, whole blood, serum and a nasopharyngeal or oropharyngeal swab were collected from each participant by mobile phlebotomists. Additional blood draws and questionnaires over an approximately 2-month period could optionally be provided by prospective study participants. Before DNA extraction, blood samples from the prospective study were shipped at room temperature or frozen.

Trimming takes 3 bases from V and 2 bases from J, and the germline ends sit 11 bases apart. The CDR3, cysteine through phenylalanine, is 14 amino acids long. Only the CDR3 portion is preserved as DNA: 42 bases, with reading frame beginning at the first base. CDR1 and CDR2 are drawn from the germline V gene (reference sequence): LNHDA, SQIVND. Sample: PBMCs or T cells enriched from blood (not recorded which). The TCR comes from a man aged 25-40 years who had recovered from COVID-19. The sequence is built from TRBV19 and TRBJ2-7; TRBD2 is a weak D gene call, 6 bases matching. In nucleotides, the sequence is TGTGCCAGTAGTATGGGGGGTCCAACCTACGAGCAGTACTTC. Its amino acids are CASSMGGPTYEQYF.